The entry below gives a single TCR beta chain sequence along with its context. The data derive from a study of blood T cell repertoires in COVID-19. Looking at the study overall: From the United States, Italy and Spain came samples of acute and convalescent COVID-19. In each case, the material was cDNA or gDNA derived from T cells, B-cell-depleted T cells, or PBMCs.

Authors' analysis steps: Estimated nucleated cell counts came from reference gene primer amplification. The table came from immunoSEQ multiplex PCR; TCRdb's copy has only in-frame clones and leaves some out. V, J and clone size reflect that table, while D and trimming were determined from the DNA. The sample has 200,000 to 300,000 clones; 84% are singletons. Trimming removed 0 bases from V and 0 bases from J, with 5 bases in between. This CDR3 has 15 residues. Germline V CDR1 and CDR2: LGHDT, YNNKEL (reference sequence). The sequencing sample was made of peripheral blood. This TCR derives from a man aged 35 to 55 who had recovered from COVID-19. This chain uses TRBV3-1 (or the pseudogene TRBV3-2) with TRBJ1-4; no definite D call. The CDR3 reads CASSQESATNEKLFF. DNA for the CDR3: TGTGCCAGCAGCCAAGAATCAGCAACTAATGAAAAACTGTTTTTT.